This paragraph covers one T cell receptor (beta chain) sequence. The data stem from a study of T cells after yellow fever vaccination. Points from the study as a whole: The CD4 compartment and the CD8 compartment contained a small share of clonotypes in common. Abundant clonotypes from the bulk population could get into FACS-sorted repertoires as contaminants.

This CDR3 is built from 15 residues. Germline values: CDR1 SGHTA, CDR2 FQGNSA. The V end was cut by 3 bases, the J end by 8 bases, with 19 bases between. The 5'RACE template-switching step produced TCR cDNA and added a universal primer site and UMIs. Each CDR3 protein gets one entry after TCRdb re-called the 5' RACE reads with MiXCR. The sample contains approximately 85,000 distinct CDR3 sequences, 13% of which appear only once. Sequencing was performed on CD8+ T cells not binding an NS4B(214-222) dextramer, sorted from PBMCs, taken less than 25 days after the first yellow fever vaccination. This chain joins TRBV7-2 and TRBJ1-2; D possibly corresponds to TRBD1 (5 bases). This clonotype originated in a man aged 18 to 35 who received the YFV17D yellow fever vaccine. The CDR3 nucleotides read TGTGCCAGCAGCTTTCTGAGCAGGGAGGAGGGAGGCTACACCTTC. This sequence encodes CASSFLSREEGGYTF.